This TCR beta chain was identified in a study of T cell responses to AZD1222 COVID-19 vaccine. Generated by immunoSEQ multiplex PCR, the TCRdb table keeps only in-frame clones and is missing some. The sample lists about 150,000 clones, around nine tenths seen once, with roughly 4.7% in the top ten. The TCR comes from an adult in good health. The specimen comprised peripheral blood, sampled on day 0 of AZD1222 vaccination.

CDR3 protein: CASSKEGGRSNQPQHF. For the CDR3, the DNA is TGTGCCAGCAGCAAAGAGGGGGGAAGAAGCAATCAGCCCCAGCATTTT. The chain carries TRBV21-1 and TRBJ1-5. TRBV21-1 is classified as a pseudogene. The length of the CDR3 is 16 residues.